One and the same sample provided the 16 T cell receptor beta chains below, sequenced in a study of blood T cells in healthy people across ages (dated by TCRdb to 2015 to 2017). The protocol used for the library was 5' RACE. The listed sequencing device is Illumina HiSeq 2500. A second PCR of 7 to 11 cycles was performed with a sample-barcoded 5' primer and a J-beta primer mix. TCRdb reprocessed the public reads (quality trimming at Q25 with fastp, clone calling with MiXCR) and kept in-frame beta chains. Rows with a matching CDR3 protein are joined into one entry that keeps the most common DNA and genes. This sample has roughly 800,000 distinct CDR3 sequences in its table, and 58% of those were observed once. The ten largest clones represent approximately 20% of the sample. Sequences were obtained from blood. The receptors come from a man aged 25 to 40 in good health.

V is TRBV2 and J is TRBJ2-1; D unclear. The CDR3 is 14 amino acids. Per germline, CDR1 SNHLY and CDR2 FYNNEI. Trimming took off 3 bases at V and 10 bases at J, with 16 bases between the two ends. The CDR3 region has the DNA TGTGCCAGCAGTGATACGGTGAACCCTTACGAGCAGTTCTTC. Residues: CASSDTVNPYEQFF.

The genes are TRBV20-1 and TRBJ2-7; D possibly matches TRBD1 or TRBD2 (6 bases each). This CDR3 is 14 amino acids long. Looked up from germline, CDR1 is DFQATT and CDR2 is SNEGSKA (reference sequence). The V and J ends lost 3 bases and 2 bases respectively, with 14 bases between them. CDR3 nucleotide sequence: TGCAGTGCTAGCCGGGGGCCAGGCGCCTACGAGCAGTACTTC. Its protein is CSASRGPGAYEQYF.

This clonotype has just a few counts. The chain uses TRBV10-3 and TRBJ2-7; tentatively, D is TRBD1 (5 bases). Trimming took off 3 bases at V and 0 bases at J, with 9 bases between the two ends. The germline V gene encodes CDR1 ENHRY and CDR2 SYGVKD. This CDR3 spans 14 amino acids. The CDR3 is CAISDWQGSYEQYF. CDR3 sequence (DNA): TGTGCCATCAGTGATTGGCAGGGCTCCTACGAGCAGTACTTC.

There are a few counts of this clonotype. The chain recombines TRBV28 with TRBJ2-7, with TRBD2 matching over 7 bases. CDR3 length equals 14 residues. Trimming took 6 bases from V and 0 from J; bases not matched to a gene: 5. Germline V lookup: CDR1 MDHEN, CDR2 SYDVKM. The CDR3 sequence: CASRTSVSSYEQYF. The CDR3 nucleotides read TGTGCCAGCAGAACTAGCGTGAGCTCCTACGAGCAGTACTTC. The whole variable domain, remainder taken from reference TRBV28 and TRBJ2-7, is DVKVTQSSRYLVKRTGEKVFLECVQDMDHENMFWYRQDPGLGLRLIYFSYDVKMKEKGDIPEGYSVSREKKERFSLILESASTNQTSMYLCASRTSVSSYEQYFGPGTRLTVT.

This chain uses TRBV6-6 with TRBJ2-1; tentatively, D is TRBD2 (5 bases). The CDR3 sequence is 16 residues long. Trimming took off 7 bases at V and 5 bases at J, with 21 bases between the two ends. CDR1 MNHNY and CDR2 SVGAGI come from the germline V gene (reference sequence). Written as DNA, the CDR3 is TGTGCCAGCAAAGCCGAGGGCCGGTTCGAGGACAATGAGCAGTTCTTC. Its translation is CASKAEGRFEDNEQFF.

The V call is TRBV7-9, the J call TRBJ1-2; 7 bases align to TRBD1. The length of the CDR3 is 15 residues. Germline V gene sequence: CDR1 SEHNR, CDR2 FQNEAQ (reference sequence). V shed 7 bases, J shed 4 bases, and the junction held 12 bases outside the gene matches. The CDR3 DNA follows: TGTGCCAGCAACAGGGGCCCTGGGGAGGGCTATGGCTACACCTTC. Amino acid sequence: CASNRGPGEGYGYTF. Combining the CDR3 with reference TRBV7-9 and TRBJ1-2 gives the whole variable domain DTGVSQNPRHKITKRGQNVTFRCDPISEHNRLYWYRQTLGQGPEFLTYFQNEAQLEKSRLLSDRFSAERPKGSFSTLEIQRTEQGDSAMYLCASNRGPGEGYGYTFGSGTRLTVV.

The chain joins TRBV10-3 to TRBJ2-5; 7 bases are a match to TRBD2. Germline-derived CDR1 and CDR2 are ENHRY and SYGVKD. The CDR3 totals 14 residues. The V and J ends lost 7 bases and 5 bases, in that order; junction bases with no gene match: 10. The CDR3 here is CAINLGGSKETQYF. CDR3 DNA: TGTGCCATCAATTTAGGCGGGAGTAAGGAGACCCAGTACTTC.

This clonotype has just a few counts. The CDR3 DNA reads as TGCAGCGTTGTAGGACAGATTAATGAGCAGTTCTTC. This encodes CSVVGQINEQFF. The gene calls are TRBV29-1 and TRBJ2-1; D is possibly TRBD1 (6 bases). V was clipped by 4 bases and J by 7 bases, with 11 bases between them. Germline-derived CDR1 and CDR2 are SQVTM and ANQGSEA. The CDR3 totals 12 residues.

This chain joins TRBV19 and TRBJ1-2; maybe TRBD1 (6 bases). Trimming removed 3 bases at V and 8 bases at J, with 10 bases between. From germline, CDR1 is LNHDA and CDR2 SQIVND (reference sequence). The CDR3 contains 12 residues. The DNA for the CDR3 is TGTGCCAGTAGTATCCTCGGACAGGGCTACACCTTC. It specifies CASSILGQGYTF.

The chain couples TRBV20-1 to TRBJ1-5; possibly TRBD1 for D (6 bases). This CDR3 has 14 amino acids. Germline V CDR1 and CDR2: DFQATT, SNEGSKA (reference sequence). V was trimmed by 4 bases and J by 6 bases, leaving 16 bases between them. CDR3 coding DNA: TGCAGTGCTACCCAGGGAGGGGGTACTCAGCCCCAGCATTTT. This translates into CSATQGGGTQPQHF.

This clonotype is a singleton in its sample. The DNA of the CDR3 is TGTGCCTGGAGTGTCCTATTGACTAGCGGCGAGCAGTTCTTC. This gives the protein CAWSVLLTSGEQFF. The J gene is TRBJ2-1, the V gene TRBV30, with 9 positions matching TRBD2. This CDR3 has 14 amino acids. V lost 0 bases to trimming and J lost 10 bases; unmatched junction nucleotides: 7. CDR1 and CDR2 (germline): GTSNPN, SVGIG (reference sequence).

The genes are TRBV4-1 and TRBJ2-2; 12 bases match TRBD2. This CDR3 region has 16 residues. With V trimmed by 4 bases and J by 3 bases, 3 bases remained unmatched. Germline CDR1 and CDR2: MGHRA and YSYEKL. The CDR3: CASSPSGGADTGELFF. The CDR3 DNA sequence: TGCGCCAGCAGCCCTAGCGGGGGGGCCGACACCGGGGAGCTGTTTTTT.

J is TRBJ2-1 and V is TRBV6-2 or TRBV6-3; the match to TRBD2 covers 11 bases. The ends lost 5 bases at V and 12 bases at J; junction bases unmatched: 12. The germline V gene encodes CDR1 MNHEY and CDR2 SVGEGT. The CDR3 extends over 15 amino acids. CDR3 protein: CASSIDPTSGKAQFF. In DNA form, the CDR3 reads TGTGCCAGCAGTATCGACCCGACTAGCGGGAAGGCGCAGTTCTTC.

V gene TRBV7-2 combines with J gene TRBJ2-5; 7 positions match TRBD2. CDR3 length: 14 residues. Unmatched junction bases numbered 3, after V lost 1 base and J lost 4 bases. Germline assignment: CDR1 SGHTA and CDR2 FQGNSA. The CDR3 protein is CASSLVAGVETQYF. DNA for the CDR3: TGTGCCAGCAGCTTAGTGGCGGGGGTAGAGACCCAGTACTTC.

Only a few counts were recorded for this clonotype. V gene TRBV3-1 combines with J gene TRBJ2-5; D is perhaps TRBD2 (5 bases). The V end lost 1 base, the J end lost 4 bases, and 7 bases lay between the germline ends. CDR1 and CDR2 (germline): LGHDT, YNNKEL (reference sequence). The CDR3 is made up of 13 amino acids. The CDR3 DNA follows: TGTGCCAGCAGCCAAGCAGGAGGAGAGACCCAGTACTTC. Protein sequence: CASSQAGGETQYF.

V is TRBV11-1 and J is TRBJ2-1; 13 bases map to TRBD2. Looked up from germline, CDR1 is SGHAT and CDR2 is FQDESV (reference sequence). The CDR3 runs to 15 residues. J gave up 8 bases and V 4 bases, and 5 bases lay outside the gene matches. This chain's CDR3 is CASSSLGLAGDEQFF. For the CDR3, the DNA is TGTGCCAGCAGCTCTCTTGGACTAGCGGGAGATGAGCAGTTCTTC.